These T cell receptor beta chains were read from a single sample in a study of shared clonotypes between healthy human individuals. Sequencing was performed with immunoSEQ multiplex PCR; in TCRdb, only in-frame clones are kept and a portion is missing. The table has about 1 million clones, about 75% seen once. Material for sequencing was memory CD4+ T cells sorted from blood. The receptors shown here come from a man aged 18 to 30 in good health. CDR3s include the opening cysteine and the closing phenylalanine or tryptophan. Clone size is given for some rows only: seen once, a few or many times, or a class if the clone is expanded.

abundance	j_gene	v_gene	CDR3aa
-	TRBJ2-2	TRBV30	CAWGNRLRVNTGELFF
-	TRBJ2-3	TRBV5-4	CASSPGRGSTDTQYF
-	TRBJ1-2	TRBV19	CASKKGQDSPYYGYTF
-	TRBJ2-2	TRBV10-3	CAITEQGTGTGELFF
-	TRBJ2-1	TRBV7-2	CASSPSSGRASEQFF
-	TRBJ2-2	TRBV27	CATSKTGGSTGELFF
-	TRBJ1-2	TRBV10-3	CAISEGQVTQGGYGYTF
-	TRBJ2-1	TRBV7-6	CASSLTGGALNEQFF
-	TRBJ2-5	TRBV10-2	CASSERGKETQYF
-	TRBJ1-1	TRBV7-2	CASSLGNSEAFF
-	TRBJ2-5	TRBV29-1	CSVVQGAGETQYF
-	TRBJ2-2	TRBV4-1	CASSQDGLTSGPNTGELFF
-	TRBJ1-2	TRBV5-1	CASRPGHSGDGYTF
many	TRBJ2-2	TRBV6-5	CASSQQGPTGELFF
-	TRBJ2-2	TRBV5-1	CASSPPGTGGTGELFF
-	TRBJ2-7	TRBV11-2	CASSLEASGSYEQYF
-	TRBJ2-7	TRBV4-1	CASSQVSSPYEQYF
-	TRBJ1-2	TRBV7-2	CASSPRTGEAGYTF
once	TRBJ1-1	TRBV5-1	CASSPGTGRNTEAFF
-	TRBJ2-7	TRBV7-9	CASSPDMHGGYEQYF
-	TRBJ2-7	TRBV5-1	CASSPLDRSYEQYF
-	TRBJ2-7	TRBV4-1	CASSQGRNYEQYF
-	TRBJ2-7	TRBV13	CASSSNQEGRREQYF
-	TRBJ2-3	TRBV28	CASSNRVRSDTQYF
few	TRBJ1-2	TRBV10-3	CAITTTRDAYGYTF
-	TRBJ2-3	TRBV6-6	CASSYSQRLYF